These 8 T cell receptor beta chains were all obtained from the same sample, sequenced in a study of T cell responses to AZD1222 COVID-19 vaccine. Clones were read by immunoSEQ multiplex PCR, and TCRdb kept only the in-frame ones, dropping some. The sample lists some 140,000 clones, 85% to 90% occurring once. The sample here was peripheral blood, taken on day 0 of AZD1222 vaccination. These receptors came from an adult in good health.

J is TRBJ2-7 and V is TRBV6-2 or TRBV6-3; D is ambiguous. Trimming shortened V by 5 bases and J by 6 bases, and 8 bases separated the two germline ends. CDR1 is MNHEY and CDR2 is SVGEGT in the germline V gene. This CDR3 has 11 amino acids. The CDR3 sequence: CASSARGEQYF. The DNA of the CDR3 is TGTGCCAGCAGTGCGCGCGGCGAGCAGTACTTC.

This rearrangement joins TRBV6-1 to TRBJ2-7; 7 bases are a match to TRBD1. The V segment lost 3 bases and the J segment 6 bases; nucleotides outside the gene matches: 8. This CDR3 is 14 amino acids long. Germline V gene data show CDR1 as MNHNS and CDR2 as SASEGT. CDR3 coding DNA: TGTGCCAGCAGTGAGTCTTACAGGGGAACCGAGCAGTACTTC. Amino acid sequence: CASSESYRGTEQYF.

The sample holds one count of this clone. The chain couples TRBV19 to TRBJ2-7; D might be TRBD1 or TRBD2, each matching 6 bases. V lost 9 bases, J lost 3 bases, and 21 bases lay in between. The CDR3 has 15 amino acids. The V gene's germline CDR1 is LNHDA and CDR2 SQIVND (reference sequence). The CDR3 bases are TGTGCCAGCCAGGGGCTGGGGGGAGCCGACTACGAGCAGTACTTC. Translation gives CASQGLGGADYEQYF.

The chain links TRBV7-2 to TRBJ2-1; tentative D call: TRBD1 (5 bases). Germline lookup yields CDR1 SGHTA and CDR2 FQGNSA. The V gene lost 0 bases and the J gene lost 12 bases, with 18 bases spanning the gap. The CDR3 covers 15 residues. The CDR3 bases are TGTGCCAGCAGCTTAGCATTGGACAAGACGGGTGTGCAGTTCTTC. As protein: CASSLALDKTGVQFF.

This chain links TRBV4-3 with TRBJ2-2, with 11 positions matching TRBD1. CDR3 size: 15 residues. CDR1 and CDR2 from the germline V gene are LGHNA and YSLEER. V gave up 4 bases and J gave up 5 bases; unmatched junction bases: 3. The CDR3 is CASSRGTGGTGELFF. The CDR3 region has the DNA TGCGCCAGCAGCCGCGGGACAGGGGGAACCGGGGAGCTGTTTTTT.

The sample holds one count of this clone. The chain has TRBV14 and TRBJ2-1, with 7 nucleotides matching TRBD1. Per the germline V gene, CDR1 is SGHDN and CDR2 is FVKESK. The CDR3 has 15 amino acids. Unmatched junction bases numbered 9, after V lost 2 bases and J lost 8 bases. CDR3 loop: CASSQWTGGMDEQFF. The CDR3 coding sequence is TGTGCCAGCAGCCAATGGACAGGTGGGATGGATGAGCAGTTCTTC.

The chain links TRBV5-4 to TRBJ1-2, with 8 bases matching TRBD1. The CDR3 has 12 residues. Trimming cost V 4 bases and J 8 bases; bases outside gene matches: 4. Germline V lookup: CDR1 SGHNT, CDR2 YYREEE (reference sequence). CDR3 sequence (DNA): TGTGCCAGCAGCCCGGACAGGGTAGGCTACACCTTC. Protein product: CASSPDRVGYTF.

Written as DNA, the CDR3 is TGCAGCGTTGAGGACACTTATGAAGCTTTCTTT. It is translated as CSVEDTYEAFF. V usage is TRBV29-1 and J usage is TRBJ1-1; a possible D gene is TRBD1 (5 bases). The CDR3 has 11 residues. Germline V gene sequence: CDR1 SQVTM, CDR2 ANQGSEA. The V and J ends lost 3 bases and 7 bases respectively, with 9 bases between them.